The subject of this entry is one T cell receptor (beta chain). The data were produced by immunoSEQ multiplex PCR, yet TCRdb's version contains in-frame clones alone and is incomplete. The sample has 330,000 or so clones, around 66% seen once. Germline V lookup: CDR1 SGHTA, CDR2 FQGNSA. The CDR3 has 14 amino acids. V lost 1 base and J lost 6, with 12 bases in between. This specimen comes from a study of cytotoxic CD8 clonotypes in ibrutinib-treated CLL. This TCR came from a human donor with chronic lymphocytic leukemia. The V call is TRBV7-2, the J call TRBJ1-2; tentatively, D is TRBD1 (5 bases). The sequencing here drew on PBMCs, taken after 36 months of ibrutinib treatment. The CDR3 DNA sequence: TGTGCCAGCAGCTTAGTCCACCTGGGGGATGGCTACACCTTC. Its protein is CASSLVHLGDGYTF.